This entry lists 29 T cell receptor beta chains sequenced from one sample in a study of blood T cell repertoires in COVID-19 (TCRdb year 2020). Preparation of the library involved the immunoSEQ multiplex PCR assay. This immuneACCESS table, as held by TCRdb, lists in-frame sequences with V and J called but not all clones. Of the missing ones, under half trace to an unresolved V gene in checked studies; the others have no known cause. Counted in this sample were about 320,000 clones; roughly 90% of them appeared once. Of the sample, approximately 6.5% is held by the ten largest clones. Specimen: peripheral blood. Receptors originate from a man aged 18 to 30 who had recovered from COVID-19.

The CDR3 loop is CASSDRVASQETQYF. The CDR3 coding sequence is TGTGCCAGCTCAGACAGGGTTGCCTCTCAAGAGACCCAGTACTTC. This sequence joins TRBV18 and TRBJ2-5; TRBD1 matches at 7 bases. The CDR3 has 15 amino acids. CDR1 is KGHSH and CDR2 is LQKENI in the germline V gene. The junction had 8 bases not matched to a gene; V was cut back by 5 bases and J by 2 bases.

The rearrangement joins TRBV2 to TRBJ2-7; D perhaps matches TRBD2 (6 bases). V lost 6 bases to trimming and J lost 6 bases, with 24 bases between them. Germline CDR1 is SNHLY and CDR2 is FYNNEI. The CDR3 extends over 16 amino acids. In DNA form, the CDR3 reads TGTGCCAGCAGACTGAGCCGGGACTCCCGTTACTTCGAGCAGTACTTC. Translation: CASRLSRDSRYFEQYF.

The rearrangement joins TRBV11-2 to TRBJ2-1; 8 nucleotides agree with TRBD2. CDR3 length: 17 amino acids. J gave up 4 bases and V 5 bases, and 13 bases lay outside the gene matches. CDR1 is SGHAT, CDR2 FQNNGV, per germline. Written as DNA, the CDR3 is TGTGCCAGCAGCCCTAAATCTAGCGGGCTACCTTACAATGAGCAGTTCTTC. This gives the protein CASSPKSSGLPYNEQFF. The whole variable domain, remainder taken from reference TRBV11-2 and TRBJ2-1, is EAGVAQSPRYKIIEKRQSVAFWCNPISGHATLYWYQQILGQGPKLLIQFQNNGVVDDSQLPKDRFSAERLKGVDSTLKIQPAKLEDSAVYLCASSPKSSGLPYNEQFFGPGTRLTVL.

The chain recombines TRBV7-9 with TRBJ2-7; 9 bases map to TRBD1. The CDR3 contains 11 residues. In germline, CDR1 is SEHNR, CDR2 FQNEAQ (reference sequence). Trimming removed 5 bases from V and 12 bases from J; junction bases left unmatched: 5. The CDR3 sequence is CASSQGTGPYF. CDR3 nucleotides: TGTGCCAGCAGCCAGGGGACAGGGCCGTACTTC.

The chain is built from TRBV4-2 and TRBJ2-1, with 7 bases aligning to TRBD2. The germline V gene encodes CDR1 LGHNA and CDR2 YNFKEQ. This CDR3 has 16 amino acids. J gave up 0 bases and V 0 bases, and 2 bases lay outside the gene matches. The CDR3 region has the DNA TGTGCCAGCAGCCAAGACCGCGGGAGCTCCTACAATGAGCAGTTCTTC. Its protein is CASSQDRGSSYNEQFF.

The rearrangement uses TRBV7-9 and TRBJ2-7; D is undetermined. Germline V gene data show CDR1 as SEHNR and CDR2 as FQNEAQ (reference sequence). This CDR3 has 15 amino acids. Trimming removed 3 bases from V and 0 bases from J, with 12 bases in between. The CDR3 loop reads CASSFPGSSSYEQYF. As DNA, the CDR3 is TGTGCCAGCAGCTTTCCGGGTTCAAGCTCCTACGAGCAGTACTTC.

This chain links TRBV5-4 with TRBJ2-2; 8 bases line up with TRBD2. The V segment lost 7 bases and the J segment 3 bases; nucleotides outside the gene matches: 5. CDR1 is SGHNT and CDR2 is YYREEE in the germline V gene (reference sequence). The CDR3 totals 14 residues. The chain's CDR3 is CASARGGDTGELFF. The CDR3 DNA is TGTGCCAGCGCCCGGGGGGGGGACACCGGGGAGCTGTTTTTT.

About this clone itself: Other DNA sequences from this sample encode an identical CDR3 as well. V usage is TRBV12-5 and J usage is TRBJ1-1, with 9 bases lining up with TRBD1. Germline values: CDR1 LGHNT, CDR2 FRNRAP. The CDR3 covers 15 residues. J was trimmed by 3 bases and V by 0 bases; bases with no gene match: 2. The CDR3 region has the DNA TGTGCTAGTGGTTTGGTGACAGGGGGAGACACTGAAGCTTTCTTT. Translated: CASGLVTGGDTEAFF.

The chain joins TRBV5-1 to TRBJ1-4, with TRBD1 as a possible D gene (5 bases). CDR3 length: 17 amino acids. Germline V gives CDR1 SGHRS, CDR2 YFSETQ. V was cut by 0 bases and J by 4 bases, with 16 bases left in between. The DNA of the CDR3 is TGCGCCAGCAGCTTGGCTATTCGACAGTCGAATAATGAAAAACTGTTTTTT. Translation: CASSLAIRQSNNEKLFF.

This chain connects TRBV12-3 or TRBV12-4 to TRBJ1-4; D unresolved. The CDR3 covers 12 residues. V lost 4 bases and J 8 bases, leaving 8 bases between the germline ends. CDR3 loop: CASSSFLEKLFF. The DNA of the CDR3 is TGTGCCAGCAGTTCCTTCCTCGAAAAACTGTTTTTT.

A single count supports this clone. CDR3 nucleotides: TGTGCCAGTAGTATAGGGGGCGGAGGGAGAGTCACCGGGGAGCTGTTTTTT. It codes for CASSIGGGGRVTGELFF. This sequence joins TRBV19 and TRBJ2-2; possibly TRBD2 for D (6 bases). Germline lookup yields CDR1 LNHDA and CDR2 SQIVND (reference sequence). The ends were cut back, 1 base at V and 4 bases at J, with 16 bases in the middle. The CDR3 has 17 residues.

The chain carries TRBV15 and TRBJ1-4; D gene unclear. The V end was cut by 0 bases, the J end by 8 bases, with 4 bases between. The CDR3 is made up of 12 amino acids. Germline CDR1 is LNHNV and CDR2 is YYDKDF (reference sequence). CDR3 amino acids: CATSRDEEKLFF. CDR3 sequence (DNA): TGTGCCACCAGCAGAGATGAGGAAAAACTGTTTTTT. Filled out from reference TRBV15 and TRBJ1-4, the complete variable domain reads DAMVIQNPRYQVTQFGKPVTLSCSQTLNHNVMYWYQQKSSQAPKLLFHYYDKDFNNEADTPDNFQSRRPNTSFCFLDIRSPGLGDTAMYLCATSRDEEKLFFGSGTQLSVL.

The V call is TRBV11-2, the J call TRBJ2-1, with 8 bases identical to TRBD1. Germline CDR1 is SGHAT and CDR2 is FQNNGV. Unmatched junction bases numbered 9, after V lost 4 bases and J lost 7 bases. The CDR3 contains 15 residues. The CDR3 sequence is CASSSLGQGWNEQFF. CDR3 nucleotides: TGTGCCAGCAGCTCCTTAGGACAGGGATGGAATGAGCAGTTCTTC.

The chain couples TRBV19 to TRBJ1-1, with a weak D call TRBD1 (5 bases). The CDR3 runs to 13 residues. V lost 2 bases and J lost 10, with 14 bases in between. Germline CDR1 reads LNHDA; CDR2 reads SQIVND (reference sequence). The CDR3 bases are TGTGCCAGTAGTATATCGGCGGTACAGGCAGCTTTCTTT. Its protein is CASSISAVQAAFF.

This chain links TRBV12-3 or TRBV12-4 with TRBJ2-7, with unresolved D. V was cut by 4 bases and J by 6 bases, with 7 bases left in between. The CDR3 extends over 11 amino acids. CDR3 sequence reads: CASSSGTEQYF. Here the CDR3 DNA reads TGTGCCAGCAGTTCAGGCACCGAGCAGTACTTC.

The chain links TRBV6-5 to TRBJ2-7, with 9 bases identical to TRBD1. From germline, CDR1 is MNHEY and CDR2 SVGAGI. The junction had 10 bases not matched to a gene; V was cut back by 5 bases and J by 5 bases. This CDR3 comprises 15 residues. CDR3 sequence reads: CASSPTGTGHHEQYF. CDR3 DNA sequence: TGTGCCAGCAGTCCAACCGGGACAGGGCACCACGAGCAGTACTTC.

J is TRBJ1-2 and V is TRBV29-1, with D unclear. CDR3 length: 10 residues. Germline-derived CDR1 and CDR2 are SQVTM and ANQGSEA. Trimming shortened V by 4 bases and J by 8 bases, and 8 bases separated the two germline ends. CDR3 protein: CSVALSGYTF. CDR3 in DNA: TGCAGCGTTGCCCTGAGCGGCTACACCTTC.

This chain connects TRBV7-8 to TRBJ1-1; D may be TRBD1 (5 bases). CDR1 and CDR2 (germline): SGHVS, FQNEAQ. Trimming took 4 bases from V and 3 from J, leaving 12 bases between them. The CDR3 has 14 residues. CDR3 loop: CASSSYKTDTEAFF. CDR3 in DNA: TGTGCCAGCAGCTCTTATAAGACAGACACTGAAGCTTTCTTT.

This clone was seen more than once but under ten times. This CDR3 is CASTLGGTIYF. The DNA of the CDR3 is TGTGCCAGCACCCTGGGCGGGACCATATATTTT. The chain has TRBV7-9 and TRBJ1-3; D unclear. The V gene's germline CDR1 is SEHNR and CDR2 FQNEAQ (reference sequence). Trimming stripped 7 bases from V and 10 bases from J, with 11 bases between. The CDR3 is made up of 11 amino acids.

The J gene is TRBJ1-2, the V gene TRBV6-5, with 7 bases matching TRBD1. V was clipped by 4 bases and J by 4 bases; unmatched bases: 3. This CDR3 is built from 13 residues. Germline values: CDR1 MNHEY, CDR2 SVGAGI. The CDR3 sequence: CASSSRQGYGYTF. CDR3 bases: TGTGCCAGCAGTTCCCGACAGGGCTATGGCTACACCTTC.

The CDR3 coding sequence is TGTGCCATCAGTGTTTCACTGAATCAGCCCCAGCATTTT. Protein: CAISVSLNQPQHF. The V and J genes are TRBV10-3 and TRBJ1-5; D remains unclear. Trimming left V 4 bases short and J 4 bases short, with 8 bases between. This CDR3 region has 13 residues. Germline V CDR1 and CDR2: ENHRY, SYGVKD.

The V call is TRBV19, the J call TRBJ1-1; no firm D call. V dropped 11 bases and J dropped 4 bases, with 17 bases sitting between them. Germline CDR1 is LNHDA and CDR2 is SQIVND (reference sequence). CDR3 length equals 13 residues. The CDR3 loop reads CASFRVGGTEAFF. The CDR3 coding sequence is TGTGCCTCATTTCGGGTCGGCGGCACTGAAGCTTTCTTT.

V is TRBV7-9 and J is TRBJ1-5, with 10 positions matching TRBD1. CDR1 SEHNR and CDR2 FQNEAQ come from the germline V gene (reference sequence). The CDR3 has 14 amino acids. J gave up 3 bases and V 8 bases, and 4 bases lay outside the gene matches. The CDR3 region has the DNA TGTGCCAGCGGAGGACAGGGGGTCAATCAGCCCCAGCATTTT. Its protein product is CASGGQGVNQPQHF.

The rearrangement uses TRBV4-1 and TRBJ2-7; TRBD2 agrees at 14 bases. The CDR3 covers 21 residues. Germline V gene data show CDR1 as MGHRA and CDR2 as YSYEKL. Trimming at V came to 4 bases and at J to 2 bases, leaving 19 bases not matched to a gene. The CDR3, as DNA: TGCGCCAGCAGCCGTGGTGGTGTGGGACTAGCGGGAGAGCAGGGGCCCTACGAGCAGTACTTC. Translation: CASSRGGVGLAGEQGPYEQYF.

This chain joins TRBV10-1 and TRBJ1-5; 8 nucleotides match TRBD1. V lost 6 bases and J lost 9; bases outside the gene matches: 7. Germline V CDR1 and CDR2: WNHNN, SYGVQD (reference sequence). The CDR3 sequence is 13 residues long. The DNA of the CDR3 is TGCGCCAGCAGCCGCGGACAGGGTGGGCCCCAGCATTTT. Translating gives CASSRGQGGPQHF.

In DNA form, the CDR3 reads TGTGCCAGCAGTGAAGCGCTGGCCAGGGGGACTGAAGCTTTCTTT. It encodes CASSEALARGTEAFF. This chain uses TRBV6-1 with TRBJ1-1; 7 bases map to TRBD1. J lost 5 bases, V lost 0 bases, and 6 bases had no gene match. The CDR3 has 15 residues. Germline CDR1 is MNHNS and CDR2 is SASEGT.

This clone was counted once. This rearrangement joins TRBV6-6 to TRBJ2-2, with a tentative D call TRBD2 (6 bases). The CDR3 sequence is 15 residues long. The germline CDR1 and CDR2 sequences are MNHNY and SVGAGI (reference sequence). V lost 6 bases and J lost 5, with 16 bases in between. The CDR3 spells CASSLTSIVTGELFF. The CDR3 nucleotides are TGTGCCAGCAGCCTCACTAGCATCGTAACCGGGGAGCTGTTTTTT.

V and J are TRBV12-5 and TRBJ2-1; D is unclear. The CDR3 sequence is 13 residues long. V was pared by 1 base and J by 3 bases, with 4 bases between. Germline assignment: CDR1 LGHNT and CDR2 FRNRAP. In DNA, the CDR3 is TGTGCTAGTGGTTTGGAACACTACAATGAGCAGTTCTTC. Amino acid sequence: CASGLEHYNEQFF.

The V gene is TRBV11-1, the J gene TRBJ2-1, with D possibly being TRBD1 (6 bases). This CDR3 has 15 residues. CDR1 and CDR2 from the germline V gene are SGHAT and FQDESV (reference sequence). With 4 bases removed from V and 2 bases from J, the gap between germline ends came to 12 bases. The CDR3, as DNA: TGTGCCAGCAGCTCTTCCGGGACAACCTACAATGAGCAGTTCTTC. It yields the protein CASSSSGTTYNEQFF. Complete variable domain (other parts from reference TRBV11-1 and TRBJ2-1): EAEVAQSPRYKITEKSQAVAFWCDPISGHATLYWYRQILGQGPELLVQFQDESVVDDSQLPKDRFSAERLKGVDSTLKIQPAELGDSAMYLCASSSSGTTYNEQFFGPGTRLTVL.